This note documents a single TCR beta chain sequence. The data were obtained in a study of cytomegalovirus exposure and HLA in healthy donors. The CDR3 runs to 18 residues. Germline CDR1 SGHRS, CDR2 YFSETQ. Trimming removed 4 bases from V and 6 bases from J; junction bases left unmatched: 13. Vbeta (60) and Jbeta (13) primers were used in the PCR. Assay: immunoSEQ multiplex PCR; the TCRdb copy retains only in-frame clones and omits some. This sample has some 150,000 clones, with about 74% found just once. This chain joins TRBV5-1 and TRBJ2-7, with TRBD2 identical over 16 bases. Sequenced input: PBMCs. The clonotype originates from a woman aged 40 to 49 in good health and CMV-seronegative. The CDR3, as DNA: TGCGCCAGCAGCCCGGGACTAGCGGGAGGGTCTTTGCATTCCGAGCAGTACTTC. It codes for CASSPGLAGGSLHSEQYF.